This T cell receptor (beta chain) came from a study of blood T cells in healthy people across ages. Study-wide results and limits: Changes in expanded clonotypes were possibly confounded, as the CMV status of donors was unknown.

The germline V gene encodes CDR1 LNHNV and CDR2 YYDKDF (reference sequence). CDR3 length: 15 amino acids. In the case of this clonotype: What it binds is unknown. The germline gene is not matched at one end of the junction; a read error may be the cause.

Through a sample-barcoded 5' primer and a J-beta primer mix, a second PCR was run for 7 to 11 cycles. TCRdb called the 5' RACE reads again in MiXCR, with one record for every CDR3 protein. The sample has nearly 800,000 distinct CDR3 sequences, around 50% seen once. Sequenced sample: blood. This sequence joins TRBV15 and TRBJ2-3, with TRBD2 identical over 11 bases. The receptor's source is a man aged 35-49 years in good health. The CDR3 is CATSAGLAESHTQYF. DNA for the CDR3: TGCGCCACCAGCGCGGGACTAGCGGAATCCCATACGCAGTATTTT.